The clone carrying this T cell receptor (beta chain) was seen just once. The sample is drawn from a study of blood T cell repertoires in COVID-19. In the authors' workflow: Amplification from reference gene primers served as the basis for estimated nucleated cell counts. Assay used: immunoSEQ multiplex PCR; TCRdb lists only in-frame clones, some missing. That table gives V, J and clone size, and the DNA gave D and trimming. The data hold under 30,000 clones, with 92% observed a single time. V dropped 8 bases and J dropped 3; count of bases not matched to a gene: 10. Germline CDR1 MNHEY, CDR2 SMNVEV (reference sequence). The CDR3 spans 14 residues.

The receptor was derived from a man aged 50-59 years with active COVID-19. Material for sequencing was peripheral blood. The chain is built from TRBV27 and TRBJ2-7, with 7 bases identical to TRBD2. The DNA for the CDR3 is TGTGCCAGCCGTCTGGGCGGGAGTTACTACGAGCAGTACTTC. It specifies CASRLGGSYYEQYF.